This T cell receptor beta chain derives from a study of early T cells in non-severe SARS-CoV-2 infection. Study in general: Whole-blood bulk RNA, unsorted, was sequenced, and chains were unpaired.

This clonotype was recorded at least ten times. MiXCR, applied by TCRdb to the 5' RACE reads, yields one record per CDR3 protein. The sample consists of 35,000 to 45,000 distinct CDR3 sequences, 5% to 6.5% of them appearing once. Germline lookup yields CDR1 MDHEN and CDR2 SYDVKM. The V segment lost 5 bases and the J segment 9 bases; nucleotides outside the gene matches: 12. The CDR3 totals 15 residues. This rearrangement joins TRBV28 to TRBJ2-1; TRBD2 aligns across 8 bases. Sequencing was carried out using whole blood. The TCR sequence derives from an adult who was a healthcare worker with PCR-confirmed SARS-CoV-2 infection or an uninfected control (not recorded which). CDR3 DNA sequence: TGTGCCAGCAGTCTTTTCGTGCGGGGGGAGGGTGAGCAGTTCTTC. It specifies CASSLFVRGEGEQFF. The full variable domain, completed using reference TRBV28 and TRBJ2-1, is DVKVTQSSRYLVKRTGEKVFLECVQDMDHENMFWYRQDPGLGLRLIYFSYDVKMKEKGDIPEGYSVSREKKERFSLILESASTNQTSMYLCASSLFVRGEGEQFFGPGTRLTVL.